This T cell receptor (beta chain) was sequenced during a study of Graves' ophthalmopathy and Graves' hyperthyroidism. The sequenced template was RNA, covering the TCR beta CDR3 region. In the first round, RT-PCR was carried out with HTBI primers, and a multiplex PCR formed the second round. Each CDR3 protein gets one entry after TCRdb re-called the multiplex PCR reads with MiXCR. Seen here are around 1.1 million distinct CDR3 sequences, less than 45% observed once, and the top ten hold 11%. The study's findings and limits: With a specificity of roughly 72% and a sensitivity of about 71%, the model predicted ophthalmopathy progression.

The CDR3 totals 17 residues. Germline lookup yields CDR1 SQVTM and CDR2 ANQGSEA. Regarding this clonotype: Antigen: not known. A much larger clonotype is one base distant, so this may be a read error.

Patients newly diagnosed with hyperthyroidism, under 2 months' duration, were aged 18 to 65, the study reports. Other autoimmune diseases, uncontrolled infections, pregnancy and lactation each led to patient exclusion. Material: peripheral blood or thyroid tissue (not recorded which). The sequence derives from an adult man with Graves' hyperthyroidism. The rearrangement uses TRBV29-1 and TRBJ2-2, with 12 bases lining up with TRBD2. CDR3 amino acids: CSVEDWTSGVNTGELLF. The CDR3 DNA follows: TGCAGCGTTGAAGATTGGACTAGCGGGGTGAACACCGGGGAGCTGCTTTTT.